One T cell receptor beta chain is described in this entry. V was clipped by 2 bases and J by 0 bases, with 12 bases between them. CDR1 and CDR2 from the germline V gene are SGHRS and YFSETQ. The CDR3 is made up of 15 amino acids. The PCR employed 60 Vbeta primers together with 13 Jbeta primers. Assay: immunoSEQ multiplex PCR; the TCRdb copy retains only in-frame clones and omits some. The sample includes about 160,000 clones, over 70% seen only once; the top ten take 7.4%. The entry originates in a study of cytomegalovirus exposure and HLA in healthy donors. About the research overall: Early released data had roughly 81 million unique TCRs, all coming from HLA-typed donors.

The source of this sequence is a male donor in good health and CMV-seropositive. Sequences were obtained from PBMCs. The chain employs TRBV5-1 and TRBJ2-7; D ambiguous. In DNA form, the CDR3 reads TGCGCCAGCAGCTTACAGAGTCTTAGCTCCTACGAGCAGTACTTC. It translates to CASSLQSLSSYEQYF.